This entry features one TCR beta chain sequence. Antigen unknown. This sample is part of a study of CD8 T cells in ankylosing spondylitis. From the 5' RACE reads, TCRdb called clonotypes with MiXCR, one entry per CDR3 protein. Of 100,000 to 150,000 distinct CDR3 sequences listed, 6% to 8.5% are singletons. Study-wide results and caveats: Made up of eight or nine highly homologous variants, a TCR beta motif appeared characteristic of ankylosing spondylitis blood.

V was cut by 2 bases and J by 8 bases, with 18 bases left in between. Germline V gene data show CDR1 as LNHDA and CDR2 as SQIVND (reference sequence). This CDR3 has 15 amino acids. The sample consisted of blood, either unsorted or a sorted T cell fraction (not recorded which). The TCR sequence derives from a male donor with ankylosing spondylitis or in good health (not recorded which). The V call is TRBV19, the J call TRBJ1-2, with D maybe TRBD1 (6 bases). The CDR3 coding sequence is TGTGCCAGTAGTATATACTGGGGACAAGAAGGCGGCTACACCTTC. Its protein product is CASSIYWGQEGGYTF.